These 23 T cell receptor beta chains originate from one sample sequenced in a study of blood T cell repertoires in COVID-19. Method: immunoSEQ multiplex PCR; TCRdb's copy keeps in-frame clones and lacks some. The data show more than 90,000 clones, with more than 75% seen just once and about 4.5% held by the top ten. Sequences were obtained from peripheral blood. The receptors shown here come from a man in his forties with acute or convalescent COVID-19.

The chain has TRBV30 and TRBJ1-1, with a tentative D call TRBD1 (5 bases). Germline CDR1 reads GTSNPN; CDR2 reads SVGIG (reference sequence). CDR3 size: 13 residues. V lost 4 bases and J 3 bases, leaving 12 bases between the germline ends. This chain's CDR3 is CAWNPGWDTEAFF. In nucleotides, the CDR3 is TGTGCCTGGAACCCAGGGTGGGACACTGAAGCTTTCTTT.

The chain employs TRBV7-8 and TRBJ1-2; tentative D call: TRBD1 (5 bases). This CDR3 is built from 16 residues. Germline V gene data show CDR1 as SGHVS and CDR2 as FQNEAQ. With 1 base removed from V and 4 bases from J, the gap between germline ends came to 16 bases. The CDR3 region has the DNA TGTGCCAGCAGCTTAGGAGGGCAGGTCGGGGGCTATGGCTACACCTTC. As protein: CASSLGGQVGGYGYTF.

The chain recombines TRBV7-9 with TRBJ2-3; D is possibly TRBD2 (5 bases). V lost 0 bases and J 2 bases, leaving 12 bases between the germline ends. CDR3 length equals 16 residues. CDR1 and CDR2 from the germline V gene are SEHNR and FQNEAQ (reference sequence). The CDR3 loop reads CASSLALQDYTDTQYF. Written as DNA, the CDR3 is TGTGCCAGCAGCTTAGCGCTGCAAGACTACACAGATACGCAGTATTTT.

CDR3 amino acids: CSGMTSGNPDTQYF. DNA for the CDR3: TGCAGCGGCATGACTAGCGGGAACCCAGATACGCAGTATTTT. This chain connects TRBV29-1 to TRBJ2-3; TRBD2 matches at 11 bases. V dropped 7 bases and J dropped 4; count of bases not matched to a gene: 7. Germline CDR1 and CDR2: SQVTM and ANQGSEA. The CDR3 totals 14 residues.

This clone showed up just a few times. The J gene is TRBJ2-1, the V gene TRBV6-5; possibly TRBD1 for D (6 bases). Trimming removed 6 bases at V and 0 bases at J, with 9 bases between. Germline CDR1 and CDR2: MNHEY and SVGAGI. The CDR3 runs 14 residues. CDR3 sequence reads: CASRDSSSYNEQFF. The CDR3 DNA follows: TGTGCCAGCAGGGACAGTAGCTCCTACAATGAGCAGTTCTTC.

This chain's CDR3 is CASSTRQDYGYTF. CDR3 bases: TGTGCCAGCAGTACCAGACAGGACTATGGCTACACCTTC. The chain uses TRBV6-5 and TRBJ1-2; a weak D match, TRBD1 (6 bases). Trimming left V 5 bases short and J 3 bases short, with 10 bases between. The CDR3 runs 13 residues. Germline V gene lookup returns CDR1 MNHEY and CDR2 SVGAGI.

This clone was recorded once. The rearrangement links TRBV9 to TRBJ1-2; D is perhaps TRBD1 (6 bases). Trimming took off 3 bases at V and 2 bases at J, with 14 bases between the two ends. CDR1 and CDR2 (germline): SGDLS, YYNGEE. CDR3 size: 15 residues. The CDR3 loop reads CASSEDQGRNYGYTF. CDR3 coding DNA: TGTGCCAGCAGCGAGGATCAGGGGAGAAACTATGGCTACACCTTC.

The chain is built from TRBV4-3 and TRBJ2-3; possible D gene TRBD2, 5 bases. Germline CDR1 LGHNA, CDR2 YSLEER. The germline V and J ends were trimmed by 3 bases and 6 bases, with 13 bases remaining between them. This CDR3 spans 14 amino acids. In DNA form, the CDR3 reads TGCGCCAGCAGCCAGGAGAGGGTTCCCGATACGCAGTATTTT. Residues: CASSQERVPDTQYF.

This rearrangement joins TRBV19 to TRBJ2-1; 8 bases agree with TRBD2. The CDR3 runs to 13 residues. Germline values: CDR1 LNHDA, CDR2 SQIVND (reference sequence). V shed 4 bases and J 9 bases; nucleotides not matched to a gene: 5. In DNA form, the CDR3 reads TGTGCCAGTAGTACTTTAGCGGGGCTTGAGCAGTTCTTC. Protein sequence: CASSTLAGLEQFF.

The chain has TRBV10-3 and TRBJ1-1; D unresolved. The CDR3 sequence is 13 residues long. Per the germline V gene, CDR1 is ENHRY and CDR2 is SYGVKD. The V end lost 7 bases, the J end lost 5 bases, and 14 bases lay between the germline ends. CDR3 bases: TGTGCCATCACGGGCTCCACGGGGACTGAAGCTTTCTTT. Amino acid sequence: CAITGSTGTEAFF.

This clone showed up just once. Here the CDR3 DNA reads TGTGCCAGCTCGCCGGGCAGGGTTGACGGTCAGCCCCAGCATTTT. It encodes CASSPGRVDGQPQHF. J is TRBJ1-5 and V is TRBV18; tentatively, D is TRBD1 (5 bases). The germline V gene encodes CDR1 KGHSH and CDR2 LQKENI. V lost 6 bases and J lost 6, with 18 bases in between. The CDR3 is 15 amino acids.

V gene TRBV18 combines with J gene TRBJ1-4; 8 nucleotides match TRBD1. The CDR3 is 13 residues long. The germline V gene encodes CDR1 KGHSH and CDR2 LQKENI. V was clipped by 3 bases and J by 8 bases; unmatched bases: 2. The CDR3 coding sequence is TGTGCCAGCTCACCGGGGGACAGGGAAAAACTGTTTTTT. Protein product: CASSPGDREKLFF. The whole variable domain, filled in from reference TRBV18 and TRBJ1-4, reads NAGVMQNPRHLVRRRGQEARLRCSPMKGHSHVYWYRQLPEEGLKFMVYLQKENIIDESGMPKERFSAEFPKEGPSILRIQQVVRGDSAAYFCASSPGDREKLFFGSGTQLSVL.

The chain joins TRBV18 to TRBJ2-3, with 10 bases aligning to TRBD2. V lost 4 bases to trimming and J lost 0 bases; unmatched junction nucleotides: 4. CDR1 is KGHSH, CDR2 LQKENI, per germline. This CDR3 spans 16 amino acids. The CDR3 DNA reads TGTGCCAGCTCACAGGGACTAGCGTCTAGCACAGATACGCAGTATTTT. As protein: CASSQGLASSTDTQYF.

V gene TRBV30 combines with J gene TRBJ1-2; the D gene is possibly TRBD1 (6 bases). V was pared by 2 bases and J by 2 bases, with 12 bases between. Germline values: CDR1 GTSNPN, CDR2 SVGIG (reference sequence). CDR3 length: 14 residues. The CDR3 here is CAWSRQGSNYGYTF. The DNA for the CDR3 is TGTGCCTGGAGTCGGCAGGGGTCCAACTATGGCTACACCTTC. The full variable domain, with the rest looked up from reference TRBV30 and TRBJ1-2, is SQTIHQWPATLVQPVGSPLSLECTVEGTSNPNLYWYRQAAGRGLQLLFYSVGIGQISSEVPQNLSASRPQDRQFILSSKKLLLSDSGFYLCAWSRQGSNYGYTFGSGTRLTVV.

The gene calls are TRBV5-6 and TRBJ2-5, with 9 positions matching TRBD2. Trimming removed 6 bases from V and 5 bases from J; junction bases left unmatched: 11. Germline V lookup: CDR1 SGHDT, CDR2 YYEEEE. CDR3 length equals 15 residues. CDR3 in amino acids: CASIRRGGRDETQYF. CDR3 in DNA: TGTGCCAGCATCAGAAGGGGCGGGAGGGACGAGACCCAGTACTTC.

This chain uses TRBV5-1 with TRBJ2-1; D may be TRBD1 (6 bases). V lost 0 bases and J lost 5, with 15 bases in between. The CDR3 length is 16 residues. From germline, CDR1 is SGHRS and CDR2 YFSETQ. CDR3: CASSLVQGMGHNEQFF. Here the CDR3 DNA reads TGCGCCAGCAGCTTGGTGCAGGGGATGGGGCACAATGAGCAGTTCTTC.

This clone has only a few counts. This chain joins TRBV12-5 and TRBJ2-5; D remains ambiguous. The CDR3 is 13 amino acids. Deletions cut 5 bases from V and 9 bases from J, with 16 bases between. CDR1 and CDR2 from the germline V gene are LGHNT and FRNRAP. The DNA for the CDR3 is TGTGCTAGTGGTCCACCCCCGGGTGAGGCCCAGTACTTC. It encodes CASGPPPGEAQYF.

The table lists this clone with a few counts. The rearrangement joins TRBV19 to TRBJ2-2; 10 nucleotides match TRBD2. This CDR3 region has 16 residues. Germline V gene sequence: CDR1 LNHDA, CDR2 SQIVND (reference sequence). V trimming: 7 bases; J trimming: 4 bases; junction bases outside the gene matches: 9. The CDR3 DNA reads TGTGCCAGTACCCGAACCCGACTAGCGGGCACCGGGGAGCTGTTTTTT. Amino acid sequence: CASTRTRLAGTGELFF.

V and J are TRBV27 and TRBJ2-3, with D possibly matching TRBD1 (5 bases). The V gene lost 6 bases and the J gene lost 0 bases, with 19 bases spanning the gap. Germline V gene sequence: CDR1 MNHEY, CDR2 SMNVEV (reference sequence). CDR3 length: 17 residues. CDR3 region: CASSSYWGRTSTDTQYF. CDR3 in DNA: TGTGCCAGCAGCTCGTATTGGGGCAGGACAAGCACAGATACGCAGTATTTT.

The genes are TRBV7-8 and TRBJ1-2; TRBD1 matches at 9 bases. The CDR3 is 16 residues long. With V trimmed by 4 bases and J by 7 bases, 13 bases remained unmatched. Germline CDR1 and CDR2: SGHVS and FQNEAQ. CDR3 loop: CASSSPEGQGLGGYTF. CDR3 nucleotides: TGTGCCAGCAGCTCACCGGAAGGACAGGGGCTTGGTGGCTACACCTTC.

The V and J genes are TRBV10-3 and TRBJ1-2; 7 bases agree with TRBD1. The V and J ends lost 6 bases and 8 bases, in that order; junction bases with no gene match: 12. Germline lookup yields CDR1 ENHRY and CDR2 SYGVKD. This CDR3 contains 14 residues. CDR3 nucleotides: TGTGCCATCAGGACTACAGGGGCGGGTCGGGGCTACACCTTC. It translates to CAIRTTGAGRGYTF.

The rearrangement uses TRBV24-1 and TRBJ2-5, with 8 bases aligning to TRBD2. Germline loops: CDR1 KGHDR, CDR2 SFDVKD. Trimming removed 2 bases from V and 5 bases from J; junction bases left unmatched: 6. This CDR3 has 15 amino acids. The DNA for the CDR3 is TGTGCCACCAGTGATTCGGGGACTAGTCGGGAGACCCAGTACTTC. Protein product: CATSDSGTSRETQYF.

The chain joins TRBV6-6 to TRBJ1-3; 8 bases align to TRBD1. Trimming took 6 bases from V and 0 from J; bases not matched to a gene: 7. CDR1 and CDR2 from the germline V gene are MNHNY and SVGAGI (reference sequence). The CDR3 is 16 residues long. CDR3 DNA sequence: TGTGCCAGCAGACTGGGACAGGCGGCCTCTGGAAACACCATATATTTT. Amino acid sequence: CASRLGQAASGNTIYF.